This section outlines one T cell receptor (beta chain) sequence together with its context. Its antigen is still unknown. Other DNA variants within this sample encode the same CDR3. The sample originates from a study of shared clonotypes between healthy human individuals. Sequencing was at deep level. The table came from immunoSEQ multiplex PCR; TCRdb's copy has only in-frame clones and leaves some out. Here the sample spans about 2.4 million clones, 93% being singletons. Germline CDR1 SGHRS, CDR2 YFSETQ. The CDR3 is 13 amino acids. With 4 bases removed from V and 1 base from J, the gap between germline ends came to 8 bases. Findings and limits, study-wide: Across several donors, naive CD4 shared 5% to 6%, naive CD8 around 3.8%, memory CD4 roughly 2.4%, memory CD8 about 0.38%. It was expected that sequencing depth would affect clonotype sharing among donors.

Into CD45RA+ naive and CD45RA-negative memory subsets, the CD4+ cells were split. Material: naive CD4+ T cells from PBMCs. Indicated subset: CD45RA+ positively selected. The chain couples TRBV5-1 to TRBJ2-5; no clear D gene. This clonotype was obtained from a man in his late teens or twenties in good health. Some clones in this sample may be carry-over from other donors' samples. The CDR3: CASSPAPQETQYF. CDR3 in DNA: TGCGCCAGCAGCCCCGCCCCCCAAGAGACCCAGTACTTC. The full variable domain, in which reference TRBV5-1 and TRBJ2-5 provide the parts outside the CDR3, is KAGVTQTPRYLIKTRGQQVTLSCSPISGHRSVSWYQQTPGQGLQFLFEYFSETQRNKGNFPGRFSGRQFSNSRSEMNVSTLELGDSALYLCASSPAPQETQYFGPGTRLLVL.